The source of this T cell receptor beta chain is a study of control samples from healthy donors and cancer patients. Sequencing was performed with immunoSEQ multiplex PCR; in TCRdb, only in-frame clones are kept and a portion is missing. The profile shows about 73,000 clones, roughly 94% of them singletons. V lost 5 bases to trimming and J lost 4 bases; unmatched junction nucleotides: 8. The CDR3 consists of 16 residues. CDR1 and CDR2 from the germline V gene are SGHTS and YDEGEE. V usage is TRBV5-8 and J usage is TRBJ2-7, with 14 bases identical to TRBD2. Sample: blood. The sequence came from a woman aged 40 to 55 in good health. CDR3 region: CASSSGTSGSRYEQYF. The CDR3 DNA is TGTGCCAGCAGTTCTGGGACTAGCGGGAGTAGGTACGAGCAGTACTTC.